The 26 T cell receptor beta chains listed next were all sequenced from one sample in a study of CD8 T cells in ankylosing spondylitis. Study results and caveats: A TCR beta motif of roughly 8 highly homologous variants appeared characteristic of ankylosing spondylitis blood.

The antigens these receptors bind are not known. TCRdb processed the 5' RACE reads anew with MiXCR; each CDR3 protein has one entry. The sample has 800,000 to 900,000 distinct CDR3 sequences; 12% are singletons. Specimen: blood, either unsorted or a sorted T cell fraction (not recorded which). All receptors come from a male donor with ankylosing spondylitis.

The chain links TRBV7-8 to TRBJ1-1; D possibly corresponds to TRBD1 (5 bases). The CDR3 contains 14 residues. The germline V gene has CDR1 SGHVS and CDR2 FQNEAQ. Trimming took off 5 bases at V and 4 bases at J, with 14 bases between the two ends. CDR3 protein: CASSAGIWGTEAFF. The CDR3 nucleotides read TGTGCCAGCAGCGCAGGGATTTGGGGCACTGAAGCTTTCTTT.

CDR3 amino acids: CASSPVQGTEGREQYF. In DNA form, the CDR3 reads TGCGCCAGCAGCCCCGTACAAGGGACAGAGGGTCGCGAGCAGTACTTC. The V call is TRBV5-1, the J call TRBJ2-7; 7 bases align to TRBD1. The CDR3 has 16 residues. V was pared by 4 bases and J by 6 bases, with 16 bases of the junction left unmatched. CDR1 and CDR2 from the germline V gene are SGHRS and YFSETQ.

This clonotype showed up just a few times. The chain joins TRBV19 to TRBJ2-2, with D perhaps matching TRBD2 (6 bases). Between the trimmed V and J ends, which lost 4 bases and 6 bases, there was a span of 21 bases. Germline V gives CDR1 LNHDA, CDR2 SQIVND (reference sequence). The CDR3 has 17 amino acids. CDR3 region: CASSTGLPRSIPGELFF. CDR3 DNA sequence: TGTGCCAGTAGTACGGGACTGCCGAGAAGTATACCCGGGGAGCTGTTTTTT.

J is TRBJ1-1 and V is TRBV7-9; no clear D gene. CDR3 length: 12 amino acids. V was pared by 10 bases and J by 1 base, with 10 bases between. Germline V lookup: CDR1 SEHNR, CDR2 FQNEAQ (reference sequence). The CDR3 DNA is TGTGCCACGCGGCGGAGGAACACTGAAGCTTTCTTT. Translated, it gives CATRRRNTEAFF. Full variable domain (outside the CDR3, taken from reference TRBV7-9 and TRBJ1-1): DTGVSQNPRHKITKRGQNVTFRCDPISEHNRLYWYRQTLGQGPEFLTYFQNEAQLEKSRLLSDRFSAERPKGSFSTLEIQRTEQGDSAMYLCATRRRNTEAFFGQGTRLTVV.

The chain links TRBV6-5 to TRBJ1-2; no definite D call. The V end lost 0 bases, the J end lost 10 bases, and 15 bases lay between the germline ends. Germline V lookup: CDR1 MNHEY, CDR2 SVGAGI. The CDR3 covers 14 residues. The CDR3, as DNA: TGTGCCAGCAGTTACTCTCCCGGCCGATTAGTCTACACCTTC. The encoded protein is CASSYSPGRLVYTF.

The chain recombines TRBV7-9 with TRBJ1-1, with a possible D match to TRBD1 (5 bases). CDR3 length: 13 residues. The V and J ends lost 5 bases and 11 bases respectively, with 18 bases between them. The germline gives CDR1 SEHNR, CDR2 FQNEAQ (reference sequence). CDR3 loop: CASSPRGGVRAFF. The CDR3 region has the DNA TGTGCCAGCAGCCCCCGAGGAGGGGTGCGGGCTTTCTTT.

V and J are TRBV4-3 and TRBJ2-7; weak D call: TRBD2 (6 bases). CDR1 is LGHNA and CDR2 is YSLEER in the germline V gene. The CDR3 loop spans 16 amino acids. V shed 1 base and J shed 2 bases, with 15 bases lying between them. CDR3 DNA sequence: TGCGCCAGCAGCCAAGCCCGGGACTTAGATACCTACGAGCAGTACTTC. This sequence encodes CASSQARDLDTYEQYF.

This clonotype has more than one count but fewer than ten. The gene calls are TRBV20-1 and TRBJ2-7, with TRBD2 identical over 12 bases. CDR3 length: 16 residues. Trimming cost V 8 bases and J 0 bases; bases outside gene matches: 11. Germline assignment: CDR1 DFQATT and CDR2 SNEGSKA (reference sequence). CDR3 bases: TGCAGTTCAGGGACTAGCGGGTCCCGGGTCTCCTACGAGCAGTACTTC. Its protein product is CSSGTSGSRVSYEQYF.

The DNA for the CDR3 is TGCGCCAGCAGCCAGGCCGGGACAGGGGACGAAAAACTGTTTTTT. Its protein product is CASSQAGTGDEKLFF. V is TRBV4-1 and J is TRBJ1-4; 10 bases match TRBD1. V was pared by 3 bases and J by 8 bases, with 6 bases of the junction left unmatched. Germline V gives CDR1 MGHRA, CDR2 YSYEKL. CDR3 length: 15 amino acids.

In this sample, this clonotype turned up a few times. The V call is TRBV7-2, the J call TRBJ1-6; D gene uncertain. V dropped 4 bases and J dropped 10 bases, with 8 bases sitting between them. The CDR3 covers 12 residues. In germline, CDR1 is SGHTA, CDR2 FQGNSA. The CDR3 region has the DNA TGTGCCAGCAGCTCGAACAGATCACCCCTCCACTTT. Its translation is CASSSNRSPLHF.

This rearrangement joins TRBV28 to TRBJ1-5; TRBD1 matches 9 bases. The ends lost 7 bases at V and 7 bases at J; junction bases unmatched: 14. The CDR3 is made up of 16 amino acids. Germline V gene sequence: CDR1 MDHEN, CDR2 SYDVKM. The CDR3 here is CASTSGSTGGIQPQHF. The CDR3 DNA follows: TGTGCCAGCACCTCTGGAAGTACAGGGGGCATCCAGCCCCAGCATTTT. Complete variable domain (other parts from reference TRBV28 and TRBJ1-5): DVKVTQSSRYLVKRTGEKVFLECVQDMDHENMFWYRQDPGLGLRLIYFSYDVKMKEKGDIPEGYSVSREKKERFSLILESASTNQTSMYLCASTSGSTGGIQPQHFGDGTRLSIL.

In its sample, this clonotype was seen many times. V is TRBV5-6 and J is TRBJ1-2, with 8 positions matching TRBD1. This CDR3 has 16 residues. After removal of 0 bases from V and 2 bases from J, the junction contained 6 bases not matched to a gene. The V gene's germline CDR1 is SGHDT and CDR2 YYEEEE. The CDR3 nucleotides are TGTGCCAGCAGCTTGGGTGACAGGGGAAAGAACTATGGCTACACCTTC. Translation gives CASSLGDRGKNYGYTF. Variable domain in full (rest from reference TRBV5-6 and TRBJ1-2): DAGVTQSPTHLIKTRGQQVTLRCSPKSGHDTVSWYQQALGQGPQFIFQYYEEEERQRGNFPDRFSGHQFPNYSSELNVNALLLGDSALYLCASSLGDRGKNYGYTFGSGTRLTVV.

This rearrangement joins TRBV5-1 to TRBJ2-1; TRBD2 agrees at 8 bases. V dropped 5 bases and J dropped 1; count of bases not matched to a gene: 5. CDR3 length: 15 residues. Germline assignment: CDR1 SGHRS and CDR2 YFSETQ. CDR3 loop: CASRARGESYNEQFF. The CDR3 DNA sequence: TGCGCCAGCAGGGCGCGGGGGGAGTCCTACAATGAGCAGTTCTTC.

In this sample, this clonotype turned up a few times. The V and J genes are TRBV4-3 and TRBJ2-3; 10 bases align to TRBD1. The CDR3 is 16 residues long. The junction had 3 bases not matched to a gene; V was cut back by 1 base and J by 2 bases. Looked up from germline, CDR1 is LGHNA and CDR2 is YSLEER. The CDR3, as DNA: TGCGCCAGCAGCCAAGGGGACAGGGGTATCACAGATACGCAGTATTTT. Translation: CASSQGDRGITDTQYF.

This chain links TRBV4-1 with TRBJ1-3; a weak D match, TRBD1 (5 bases). Germline CDR1 MGHRA, CDR2 YSYEKL. The V end lost 3 bases, the J end lost 0 bases, and 15 bases lay between the germline ends. The CDR3 contains 17 residues. CDR3 protein: CASSQPVTDNSGNTIYF. CDR3 coding DNA: TGCGCCAGCAGCCAGCCCGTTACGGACAACTCTGGAAACACCATATATTTT.

This chain connects TRBV6-5 to TRBJ1-6; 10 nucleotides match TRBD1. The CDR3 length is 15 residues. V lost 0 bases to trimming and J lost 9 bases; unmatched junction nucleotides: 2. Germline V gene sequence: CDR1 MNHEY, CDR2 SVGAGI. CDR3 amino acids: CASSYSRTGGSPLHF. In DNA, the CDR3 is TGTGCCAGCAGTTACTCGAGGACAGGGGGTTCACCCCTCCACTTT.

The chain has TRBV20-1 and TRBJ2-2, with D perhaps matching TRBD1 (5 bases). V was trimmed by 2 bases and J by 5 bases, leaving 15 bases between them. CDR3 length: 15 amino acids. The V gene's germline CDR1 is DFQATT and CDR2 SNEGSKA (reference sequence). The DNA of the CDR3 is TGCAGTGCTAGAACCCCAGGGTCGAGGACCGGGGAGCTGTTTTTT. This sequence encodes CSARTPGSRTGELFF.

This clonotype was counted a few times. The V call is TRBV4-3, the J call TRBJ2-2; 9 bases are a match to TRBD2. CDR1 is LGHNA, CDR2 YSLEER, per germline. V was pared by 3 bases and J by 4 bases, with 6 bases of the junction left unmatched. The CDR3 contains 16 residues. The CDR3 sequence is CASSHLAGAVTGELFF. CDR3 in DNA: TGCGCCAGCAGCCATTTAGCGGGGGCTGTCACCGGGGAGCTGTTTTTT.

This clonotype was counted only a few times. The chain links TRBV20-1 to TRBJ2-1, with 9 bases aligning to TRBD1. The germline CDR1 and CDR2 sequences are DFQATT and SNEGSKA (reference sequence). V shed 5 bases, J shed 9 bases, and the junction held 5 bases outside the gene matches. The length of the CDR3 is 12 residues. The CDR3 sequence is CSAWTGVGEQFF. CDR3 DNA sequence: TGCAGTGCTTGGACAGGGGTAGGTGAGCAGTTCTTC.

This clonotype was found a few times. The chain is built from TRBV30 and TRBJ2-3, with a possible D match to TRBD2 (5 bases). CDR3 length: 13 residues. Between the trimmed V and J ends, which lost 2 bases and 0 bases, there was a span of 6 bases. Germline V gene lookup returns CDR1 GTSNPN and CDR2 SVGIG (reference sequence). The chain's CDR3 is CAWSRGSTDTQYF. The CDR3, as DNA: TGTGCCTGGAGTCGAGGGAGCACAGATACGCAGTATTTT.

The chain couples TRBV5-1 to TRBJ2-7, with 9 bases identical to TRBD1. This CDR3 has 15 residues. V gave up 4 bases and J gave up 6 bases; unmatched junction bases: 11. Germline V lookup: CDR1 SGHRS, CDR2 YFSETQ. The DNA of the CDR3 is TGCGCCAGCAGCAGGGACAGGGCAAGGGGTGGCGAGCAGTACTTC. This codes for CASSRDRARGGEQYF.

This clonotype was recorded at least ten times. The chain recombines TRBV6-4 with TRBJ2-1, with a weak D call TRBD2 (6 bases). V was pared by 4 bases and J by 2 bases, with 18 bases between. This CDR3 has 17 amino acids. Germline V CDR1 and CDR2: MRHNA, SNTAGT. The CDR3 loop is CASSALGGQPPYNEQFF. The DNA for the CDR3 is TGTGCCAGCAGTGCCCTAGGAGGGCAACCTCCCTACAATGAGCAGTTCTTC.

This clonotype was recorded a few times. The chain recombines TRBV20-1 with TRBJ1-2; maybe TRBD1 (5 bases). The CDR3 has 13 amino acids. Germline CDR1 and CDR2: DFQATT and SNEGSKA (reference sequence). Trimming removed 0 bases from V and 5 bases from J, with 10 bases in between. As DNA, the CDR3 is TGCAGTGCTAGAGATTGGGGGATTTATGGCTACACCTTC. Residues: CSARDWGIYGYTF.

This clonotype appeared many times. The chain is built from TRBV20-1 and TRBJ2-5; possibly TRBD1 for D (6 bases). With 5 bases removed from V and 2 bases from J, the gap between germline ends came to 12 bases. CDR1 is DFQATT, CDR2 SNEGSKA, per germline (reference sequence). The CDR3 covers 13 residues. CDR3 region: CSAQDSLQETQYF. The CDR3 bases are TGCAGTGCTCAGGACAGTTTGCAAGAGACCCAGTACTTC.

This clonotype was observed a handful of times. This chain links TRBV6-4 with TRBJ2-2, with D maybe TRBD1 (6 bases). From germline, CDR1 is MRHNA and CDR2 SNTAGT. The CDR3 runs to 16 residues. V was clipped by 0 bases and J by 3 bases, with 11 bases between them. The CDR3 here is CASSDSGRGHTGELFF. CDR3 coding DNA: TGTGCCAGCAGTGACTCGGGCAGGGGCCACACCGGGGAGCTGTTTTTT.

This chain connects TRBV28 to TRBJ2-3; the D gene is possibly TRBD1 (6 bases). CDR1 is MDHEN, CDR2 SYDVKM, per germline. The V end was cut by 5 bases, the J end by 0 bases, with 9 bases between. CDR3 size: 14 residues. The CDR3 protein is CASSNRESTDTQYF. The CDR3 coding sequence is TGTGCCAGCAGTAACAGGGAAAGCACAGATACGCAGTATTTT.